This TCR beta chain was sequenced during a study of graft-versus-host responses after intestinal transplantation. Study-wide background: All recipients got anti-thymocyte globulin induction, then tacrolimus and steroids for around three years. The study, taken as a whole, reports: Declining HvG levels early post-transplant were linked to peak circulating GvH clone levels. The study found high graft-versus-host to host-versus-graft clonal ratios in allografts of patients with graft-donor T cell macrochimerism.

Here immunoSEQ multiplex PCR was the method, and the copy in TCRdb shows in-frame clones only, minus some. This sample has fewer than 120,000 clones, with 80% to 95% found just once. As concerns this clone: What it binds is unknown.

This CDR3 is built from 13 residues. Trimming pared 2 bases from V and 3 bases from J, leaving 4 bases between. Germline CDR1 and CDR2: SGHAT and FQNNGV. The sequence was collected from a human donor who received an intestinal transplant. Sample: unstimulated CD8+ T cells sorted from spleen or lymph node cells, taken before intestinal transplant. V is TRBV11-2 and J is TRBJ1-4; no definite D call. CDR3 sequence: CASSLLSNEKLFF. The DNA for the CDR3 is TGTGCCAGCAGCTTACTTTCTAATGAAAAACTGTTTTTT.